This T cell receptor beta chain was profiled in a study of CD8+ T cells in alopecia areata. The overall study: Once tofacitinib had been taken for 6 to 18 months, 6 months off drug followed. Regarding the study as a whole: In scalp and blood, many expanded lesional clones persisted during tofacitinib. Mice showed TCR sharing more clearly than patients did, possibly owing to HLA.

Extraction and reverse transcription of RNA yielded cDNA as the sequencing template. Sequencing was performed with immunoSEQ multiplex PCR; in TCRdb, only in-frame clones are kept and a portion is missing. The repertoire consists of about 160,000 clones, with less than 80% occurring once and the leading ten covering over 12%. Worth noting for this clone: Antigen: not known. At one boundary the junction diverges from the germline segment, which might be a read error.

This sample's treatment: oral pan-JAK inhibitor, 5-10 mg twice daily. Alopecia areata patients provided lesional scalp punch biopsies and peripheral blood. The CDR3 covers 13 residues. The germline V gene encodes CDR1 SSHAT and CDR2 FNYEAQ (reference sequence). Sample: CD4+ T cells sorted from blood, taken at week 24, from a patient treated with tofacitinib. The clonotype was recovered from a human donor with alopecia areata. The chain is built from TRBV7-7 and TRBJ2-5, with D tentatively TRBD1 or TRBD2 (5 bases each). The chain's CDR3 is CASSPGPAETQYF. CDR3 sequence (DNA): TGTGCTAGCAGCCCGGGACCCGCGGAGACCCAGTACTTC. The full variable domain, completed using reference TRBV7-7 and TRBJ2-5, is GAGVSQSPRYKVTKRGQDVTLRCDPISSHATLYWYQQALGQGPEFLTYFNYEAQPDKSGLPSDRFSAERPEGSISTLTIQRTEQRDSAMYRCASSPGPAETQYFGPGTRLLVL.